This TCR beta chain was profiled in a study of blood T cell repertoires in COVID-19. Study-wide background: Sites in the United States, Italy and Spain provided acute and convalescent COVID-19 samples. T cells, B-cell-depleted T cells, or PBMCs supplied cDNA or gDNA.

Method: immunoSEQ multiplex PCR; TCRdb's copy keeps in-frame clones and lacks some. In the table there are around 300,000 clones, around 90% of which are singletons. Cohort 3 donors were reported recovered after two negative PCRs, clearance, or symptom resolution. The sequence was obtained from a man in his thirties or forties who had recovered from COVID-19. Material: PBMCs or T cells enriched from blood (not recorded which).

CDR3 bases: TGCGCCAGCAGCTTAGAACAGGGGATGACTGAAGCTTTCTTT. Translated: CASSLEQGMTEAFF. V is TRBV5-1 and J is TRBJ1-1; TRBD1 agrees at 7 bases. V lost 2 bases and J lost 5; bases outside the gene matches: 6. Germline CDR1 is SGHRS and CDR2 is YFSETQ. This CDR3 spans 14 amino acids.